This record covers a single TCR beta chain. Its target is not known. The record originates from a study of CD8 T cells in ankylosing spondylitis. Whole-study results and caveats: Before this, some motif variants had been reported in reactive arthritis synovial fluid and blood. Reportedly, significant enrichment of disease-linked clones occurred in matched ankylosing spondylitis synovial fluid. For ankylosing spondylitis blood, a TCR beta motif of 7 or 8 highly homologous variants appeared characteristic. Those disease-linked clones were CD8+; they were also relatively rare in peripheral blood.

Preparation of TCR beta libraries was done by quantitative 5'-RACE with molecular barcodes. TCRdb called the 5' RACE reads again in MiXCR, with one record for every CDR3 protein. The data hold around 390,000 distinct CDR3 sequences, with around 22% observed a single time. From germline, CDR1 is SGHRS and CDR2 YFSETQ. This CDR3 has 15 amino acids. Unmatched junction bases numbered 8, after V lost 1 base and J lost 10 bases. The V and J genes are TRBV5-1 and TRBJ1-6; 7 bases map to TRBD1. Sample: blood, either unsorted or a sorted T cell fraction (not recorded which). The sequence was obtained from a male donor with ankylosing spondylitis. CDR3 region: CASSLTGANRSPLHF. The CDR3 DNA reads TGCGCCAGCAGCTTGACAGGGGCGAATAGGTCACCCCTCCACTTT.